This T cell receptor (beta chain) comes out of a study of T cells after posttransplantation cyclophosphamide. Notes on the study in general: Blood and skin or GI T cell repertoires showed limited TRB overlap. Donor-recipient repertoire similarity was low at 1-2 months, rising over year one. Recipient CMV seropositivity and CMV reactivation strongly tracked TRB clonality.

TCRdb's table, derived via immunoSEQ multiplex PCR, lists solely in-frame clones and lacks some. The data show under 45,000 clones, with none appearing a single time. This clone showed up many times. No antigen is known for it. This sample includes further DNA sequences coding for the same CDR3. This related bone marrow graft donor gave peripheral blood on the day of marrow donation. J was trimmed by 7 bases and V by 6 bases; bases with no gene match: 1. CDR3 size: 13 residues. The V gene's germline CDR1 is SNHLY and CDR2 FYNNEI. The sample consisted of PBMCs. The rearrangement joins TRBV2 to TRBJ1-6; 9 bases map to TRBD1. The clonotype was recovered from a man aged 25 to 40 in good health and a related stem cell transplant donor. CDR3 coding DNA: TGTGCCAGCAGCGGACAGGGGAATTCACCCCTCCACTTT. Translation gives CASSGQGNSPLHF.